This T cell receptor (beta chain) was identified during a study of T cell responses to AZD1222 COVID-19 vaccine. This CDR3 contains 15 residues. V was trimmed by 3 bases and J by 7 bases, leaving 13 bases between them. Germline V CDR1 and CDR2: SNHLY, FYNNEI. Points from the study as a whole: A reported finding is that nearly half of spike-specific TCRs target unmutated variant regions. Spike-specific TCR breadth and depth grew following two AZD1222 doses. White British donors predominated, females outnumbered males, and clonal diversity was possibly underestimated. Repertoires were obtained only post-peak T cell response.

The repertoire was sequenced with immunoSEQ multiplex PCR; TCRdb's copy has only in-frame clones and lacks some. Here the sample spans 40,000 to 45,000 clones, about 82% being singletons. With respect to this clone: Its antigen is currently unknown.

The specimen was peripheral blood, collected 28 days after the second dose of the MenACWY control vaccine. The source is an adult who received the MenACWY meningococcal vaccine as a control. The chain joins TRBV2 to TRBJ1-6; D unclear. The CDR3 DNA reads TGTGCCAGCAGTGAGTTCGGGGATGGGAATTCACCCCTCCACTTT. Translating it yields CASSEFGDGNSPLHF.